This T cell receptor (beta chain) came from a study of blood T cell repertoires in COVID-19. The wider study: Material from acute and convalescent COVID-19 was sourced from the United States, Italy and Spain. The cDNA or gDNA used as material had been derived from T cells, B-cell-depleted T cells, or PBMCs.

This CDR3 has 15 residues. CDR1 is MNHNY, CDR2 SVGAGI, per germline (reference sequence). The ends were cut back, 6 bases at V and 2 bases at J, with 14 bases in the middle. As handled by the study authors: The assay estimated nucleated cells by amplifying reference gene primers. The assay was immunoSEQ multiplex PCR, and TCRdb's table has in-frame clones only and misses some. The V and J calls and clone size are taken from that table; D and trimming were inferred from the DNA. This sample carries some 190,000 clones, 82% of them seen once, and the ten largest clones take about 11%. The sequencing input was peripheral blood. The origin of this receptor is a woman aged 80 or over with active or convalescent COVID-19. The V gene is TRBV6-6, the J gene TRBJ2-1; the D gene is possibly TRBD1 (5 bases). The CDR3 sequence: CASSIRQSAYNEQFF. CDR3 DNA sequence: TGTGCCAGCAGCATTCGACAGTCCGCCTACAATGAGCAGTTCTTC.